What follows are 4 T cell receptor beta chains derived from one specimen sequenced in a study of shared clonotypes between healthy human individuals. TCRdb's copy holds only in-frame clones and misses some; the assay was immunoSEQ multiplex PCR. The table shows about 820,000 clones, with 80% to 95% occurring only once. Selected positively for CCR7 and CD45RO-negative, naive CD8 cells excluded terminally differentiated effector memory CD45RA+ cells. The source material was naive CD8+ T cells sorted from blood. These receptors all stem from a man aged 30 to 45 in good health.

This sequence joins TRBV23-1 and TRBJ2-3; 10 bases line up with TRBD2. TRBV23-1 is flagged as an ORF with uncertain function. This CDR3 comprises 17 residues. V gave up 3 bases and J gave up 6 bases; unmatched junction bases: 12. The DNA for the CDR3 is TGCGCCAGCAGTCATTTCTCCAGCGGGAGGGCCAGGGATACGCAGTATTTT. It codes for CASSHFSSGRARDTQYF.

DNA of the CDR3: TGTGCCGGCTTCGACGGACAGGGGGCAACACAAGCTTTCTTT. Its translation: CAGFDGQGATQAFF. V gene TRBV6-6 combines with J gene TRBJ1-1, with 11 bases that match TRBD1. The CDR3 runs 14 residues. After removal of 11 bases from V and 9 bases from J, the junction contained 14 bases not matched to a gene. The V gene's germline CDR1 is MNHNY and CDR2 SVGAGI (reference sequence).

The rearrangement links TRBV27 to TRBJ2-5, with 8 positions matching TRBD1. V lost 6 bases and J lost 5; bases outside the gene matches: 5. The CDR3 totals 13 residues. Germline CDR1 is MNHEY and CDR2 is SMNVEV (reference sequence). DNA of the CDR3: TGTGCCAGCAGCTCAGGGGGCTGGGAGACCCAGTACTTC. This translates into CASSSGGWETQYF.

The J gene is TRBJ1-1, the V gene TRBV5-4; 8 bases fit TRBD1. Germline CDR1 SGHNT, CDR2 YYREEE (reference sequence). The CDR3 extends over 15 amino acids. V was pared by 3 bases and J by 3 bases, with 7 bases of the junction left unmatched. The CDR3 DNA follows: TGTGCCAGCAGCTCGGCGACAGGGGCCCACACTGAAGCTTTCTTT. It codes for CASSSATGAHTEAFF.